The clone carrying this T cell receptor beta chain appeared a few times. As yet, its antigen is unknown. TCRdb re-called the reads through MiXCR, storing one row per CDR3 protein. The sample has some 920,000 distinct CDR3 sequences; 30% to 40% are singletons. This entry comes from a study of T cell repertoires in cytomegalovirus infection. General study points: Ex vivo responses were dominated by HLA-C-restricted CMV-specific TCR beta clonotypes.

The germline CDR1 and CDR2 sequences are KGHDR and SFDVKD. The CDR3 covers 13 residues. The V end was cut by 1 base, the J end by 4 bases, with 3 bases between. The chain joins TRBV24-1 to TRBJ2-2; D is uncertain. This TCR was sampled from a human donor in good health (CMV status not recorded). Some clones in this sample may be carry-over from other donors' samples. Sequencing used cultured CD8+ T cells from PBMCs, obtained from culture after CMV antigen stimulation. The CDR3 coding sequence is TGTGCCACCAGTGATTTACGCACCGGGGAGCTGTTTTTT. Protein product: CATSDLRTGELFF.